This TCR beta chain was sequenced during a study of blood T cell repertoires in COVID-19. Turning to the study itself: The analysed material was cDNA or gDNA that came from T cells, B-cell-depleted T cells, or PBMCs.

The repertoire was sequenced with immunoSEQ multiplex PCR; TCRdb's copy has only in-frame clones and lacks some. The repertoire includes 350,000 to 500,000 clones, more than 70% of them detected once, and approximately 1.3% sits in the top ten. V lost 4 bases and J lost 0, with 23 bases in between. CDR1 SGHRS and CDR2 YFSETQ come from the germline V gene. The CDR3 is 19 residues long. The sequencing sample was made of PBMCs or T cells enriched from blood (not recorded which). This receptor was identified in a woman between 18 and 29 years old who had been exposed to COVID-19. The V gene is TRBV5-1, the J gene TRBJ2-1; D possibly corresponds to TRBD1 (6 bases). DNA for the CDR3: TGCGCCAGCAGCCCGGGCCTGATACAAACAGGGAGCTCCTACAATGAGCAGTTCTTC. Its translation is CASSPGLIQTGSSYNEQFF.